The following is a T cell receptor (beta chain) sequence with its context. The sample comes from a study of blood T cell repertoires in COVID-19. Study in general: The United States, Italy and Spain provided the acute and convalescent COVID-19 samples. Sources were T cells, B-cell-depleted T cells, or PBMCs; the material itself was cDNA or gDNA.

How the authors handled the data: Estimated nucleated cell counts came from reference gene primer amplification. The repertoire was sequenced with immunoSEQ multiplex PCR; TCRdb's copy has only in-frame clones and lacks some. V and J calls and clone size follow that table, whereas D and trimming were derived from the DNA. The sample has about 300,000 clones; approximately 86% are singletons. This sequence originates from a man between 65 and 85 years old with acute or convalescent COVID-19. The sequenced sample consisted of peripheral blood.

The CDR3 DNA sequence: TGTGCCAGCAGCTTAGGAAGCGGGCAAATGAACACTGAAGCTTTCTTT. Protein product: CASSLGSGQMNTEAFF. The genes are TRBV7-9 and TRBJ1-1; D remains unclear. The germline CDR1 and CDR2 sequences are SEHNR and FQNEAQ (reference sequence). V was cut by 1 base and J by 0 bases, with 12 bases left in between. The CDR3 length is 16 residues.